The 20 T cell receptor beta chains below all came from one sample that was sequenced in a study of T cell repertoires in cytomegalovirus infection. Via MiXCR, TCRdb re-called the reads, giving one row per CDR3 protein. The profile shows around 320,000 distinct CDR3 sequences, around 9.5% of them singletons. Source material: PBMCs. These receptors all come from a human donor in good health (CMV status not recorded). Some clones in this sample may be carry-over from other donors' samples.

There are many counts of this clonotype. This rearrangement joins TRBV10-1 to TRBJ1-1; 11 bases are a match to TRBD1. Germline lookup yields CDR1 WNHNN and CDR2 SYGVQD (reference sequence). V trimming: 2 bases; J trimming: 8 bases; junction bases outside the gene matches: 7. The CDR3 has 15 amino acids. CDR3 residues: CASSEGDRGSKEAFF. CDR3 sequence (DNA): TGCGCCAGCAGTGAGGGGGACAGGGGGTCGAAAGAAGCTTTCTTT.

This clonotype was seen ten or more times. This chain joins TRBV7-2 and TRBJ2-5; TRBD2 matches 15 bases. Germline V gene sequence: CDR1 SGHTA, CDR2 FQGNSA. This CDR3 contains 18 residues. With 4 bases clipped from V and 1 base from J, the junction kept 7 bases outside the gene matches. The CDR3 here is CASSSPGLAGGLQETQYF. For the CDR3, the DNA is TGTGCCAGCAGCTCCCCGGGACTAGCGGGGGGCCTCCAAGAGACCCAGTACTTC.

With regard to this clonotype: This may come from a read error, since a much larger clone is one base off. Written as DNA, the CDR3 is TGTGCCAGCAGCCCCAGCTGGGCTAGCACAGATACGCAGTATTTT. Translation gives CASSPSWASTDTQYF. The chain recombines TRBV7-7 with TRBJ2-3; D ambiguous. Germline assignment: CDR1 SSHAT and CDR2 FNYEAQ (reference sequence). This CDR3 is built from 15 residues. V was clipped by 5 bases and J by 0 bases, with 12 bases between them.

This clonotype was seen repeatedly, ten times or more. In DNA, the CDR3 is TGTGCCAGCAGGATCCCTGGCGGCCAAGAGACCCAGTACTTC. It translates to CASRIPGGQETQYF. The rearrangement joins TRBV28 to TRBJ2-5, with D hard to call. Germline loops: CDR1 MDHEN, CDR2 SYDVKM. This CDR3 has 14 amino acids. V was cut by 6 bases and J by 1 base, with 12 bases left in between.

This clonotype has more than one count but fewer than ten. The rearrangement uses TRBV10-2 and TRBJ1-1; tentatively, D is TRBD1 (5 bases). Germline V gene data show CDR1 as WSHSY and CDR2 as SAAADI. CDR3 length: 14 residues. V lost 8 bases to trimming and J lost 2 bases, with 15 bases between them. CDR3 coding DNA: TGCGCCAGCTCAACTTTGACAGTAAACACTGAAGCTTTCTTT. As protein: CASSTLTVNTEAFF.

The V gene is TRBV12-3 or TRBV12-4, the J gene TRBJ2-1; possibly TRBD2 for D (5 bases). Trimming shortened V by 5 bases and J by 0 bases, and 14 bases separated the two germline ends. The CDR3 consists of 16 residues. This chain's CDR3 is CASSQTPGSSYNEQFF. The DNA for the CDR3 is TGTGCCAGCAGTCAGACACCGGGGAGCTCCTACAATGAGCAGTTCTTC.

The chain combines TRBV10-3 with TRBJ2-1, with 10 bases fitting TRBD2. Germline V gives CDR1 ENHRY, CDR2 SYGVKD. J lost 4 bases, V lost 3 bases, and 6 bases had no gene match. The CDR3 loop spans 16 amino acids. The CDR3 here is CAISDPTSGIYNEQFF. As DNA, the CDR3 is TGTGCCATCAGTGACCCCACTAGCGGGATTTACAATGAGCAGTTCTTC.

Details on this clonotype: A read error may be the cause here, since a much bigger clone is one base away. V and J are TRBV19 and TRBJ1-5; possibly TRBD1 for D (5 bases). CDR3 length: 15 amino acids. CDR1 and CDR2 from the germline V gene are LNHDA and SQIVND (reference sequence). DNA for the CDR3: TGTACCAGTATCTCGGGGGACTATAGCAATCAGCCCCAGCATTTT. Protein product: CTSISGDYSNQPQHF.

This clonotype showed up just a few times. The chain has TRBV10-2 and TRBJ2-5, with D hard to call. V was cut by 4 bases and J by 1 base, with 10 bases left in between. From germline, CDR1 is WSHSY and CDR2 SAAADI. This CDR3 contains 14 residues. The CDR3 reads CASSVPGSQETQYF. The DNA for the CDR3 is TGCGCCAGCAGTGTTCCCGGGTCCCAAGAGACCCAGTACTTC.

This clonotype was seen many times. The genes are TRBV7-2 and TRBJ1-5; 8 bases map to TRBD1. Germline V gene lookup returns CDR1 SGHTA and CDR2 FQGNSA. The CDR3 is made up of 14 amino acids. J gave up 6 bases and V 6 bases, and 7 bases lay outside the gene matches. CDR3: CASSGGRGLQPQHF. The CDR3 coding sequence is TGTGCCAGCAGTGGGGGCAGGGGGCTTCAGCCCCAGCATTTT. The variable domain in full, completed from reference TRBV7-2 and TRBJ1-5, reads GAGVSQSPSNKVTEKGKDVELRCDPISGHTALYWYRQSLGQGLEFLIYFQGNSAPDKSGLPSDRFSAERTGGSVSTLTIQRTQQEDSAVYLCASSGGRGLQPQHFGDGTRLSIL.

This chain uses TRBV12-3 or TRBV12-4 with TRBJ2-1, with 8 bases identical to TRBD2. There are 15 residues in the CDR3. The V gene end was trimmed by 3 bases and the J gene end by 3 bases; junction bases not matched to a gene: 4. The CDR3 sequence: CASSFAGGLYNEQFF. As DNA, the CDR3 is TGTGCCAGCAGTTTTGCGGGAGGACTCTACAATGAGCAGTTCTTC.

In nucleotides, the CDR3 is TGTGCCAGCAGGGCAGGGACTCAGGGGGCATACACTGAAGCTTTCTTT. This codes for CASRAGTQGAYTEAFF. The chain combines TRBV12-3 or TRBV12-4 with TRBJ1-1; 8 nucleotides match TRBD1. CDR3 length equals 16 residues. Trimming removed 6 bases from V and 3 bases from J; junction bases left unmatched: 12.

In its sample, this clonotype was seen a few times. The rearrangement joins TRBV7-9 to TRBJ2-1; the D is unclear. Germline CDR1 and CDR2: SEHNR and FQNEAQ (reference sequence). V lost 4 bases, J lost 0 bases, and 13 bases lay in between. The CDR3 runs to 16 residues. CDR3 nucleotide sequence: TGTGCCAGCAGCTCTTCCCGGGCTAGCTCCTACAATGAGCAGTTCTTC. The encoded protein is CASSSSRASSYNEQFF.

This clonotype showed up many times. One end of the junction is discordant with germline, which a read error may explain. The chain is built from TRBV7-2 and TRBJ2-4, with D perhaps TRBD1 or TRBD2 (5 bases each). CDR1 and CDR2 from the germline V gene are SGHTA and FQGNSA. The CDR3 length is 13 residues. This chain's CDR3 is CASSLAGTFQYHF. The CDR3 DNA follows: TGTGCCAGCAGCTTAGCCGGGACCTTCCAATACCACTTC.

The table lists this clonotype with a few counts. One junction end does not reproduce the germline sequence, and a read error may be involved. The gene calls are TRBV20-1 and TRBJ1-2, with D uncertain. The CDR3 is 12 residues long. Germline values: CDR1 DFQATT, CDR2 SNEGSKA (reference sequence). The chain's CDR3 is CSASVSSAVGPF. CDR3 nucleotide sequence: TGCAGTGCTAGCGTCAGTTCTGCTGTCGGGCCCTTC.

This clonotype was observed many times. CDR3 in DNA: TGCAGCGCCTCGTTGGACGGTTACTACGAGCAGTACTTC. This codes for CSASLDGYYEQYF. This sequence joins TRBV29-1 and TRBJ2-7; the D is unclear. V lost 7 bases, J lost 3 bases, and 16 bases lay in between. Germline CDR1 is SQVTM and CDR2 is ANQGSEA. The CDR3 is made up of 13 amino acids.

This clonotype was seen once. A single base separates this from a much larger clone, so it may be a read error. Written as DNA, the CDR3 is TGTGCCAACAGCCCGGACAGGGCGGTTTACACTGAAGCTTTCTTT. This encodes CANSPDRAVYTEAFF. V usage is TRBV7-9 and J usage is TRBJ1-1; 8 nucleotides line up with TRBD1. The CDR3 loop spans 15 amino acids. Germline values: CDR1 SEHNR, CDR2 FQNEAQ (reference sequence).

This clonotype appeared a few times. One end of the junction is discordant with germline, which a read error may explain. This chain joins TRBV6-1 and TRBJ1-1, with a weak D call TRBD1 (6 bases). This CDR3 spans 16 amino acids. Germline CDR1 is MNHNS and CDR2 is SASEGT. The CDR3 region has the DNA TGTGCCAGCAGTTTCGAAGGACAGATGGGCCCCACTAAAGCTTTCTTT. Translating gives CASSFEGQMGPTKAFF.

At least ten counts were recorded for this clonotype. V gene TRBV7-6 combines with J gene TRBJ2-5; perhaps D is TRBD1 or TRBD2 (6 bases each). CDR3 length: 16 amino acids. The V gene lost 1 base and the J gene lost 2 bases, with 14 bases spanning the gap. Germline loops: CDR1 SGHVS, CDR2 FNYEAQ. The CDR3 region is CASSLGTGRTQETQYF. CDR3 bases: TGTGCCAGCAGCTTAGGCACAGGGAGGACTCAAGAGACCCAGTACTTC.

A few counts support this clonotype. The chain links TRBV6-5 to TRBJ2-7; possible D gene TRBD1, 7 bases. Per the germline V gene, CDR1 is MNHEY and CDR2 is SVGAGI. V lost 6 bases to trimming and J lost 4 bases, with 19 bases between them. The CDR3 contains 15 residues. The CDR3 sequence: CASRLQGFGGYEQYF. CDR3 DNA: TGTGCCAGCAGGCTACAGGGGTTTGGGGGGTACGAGCAGTACTTC.